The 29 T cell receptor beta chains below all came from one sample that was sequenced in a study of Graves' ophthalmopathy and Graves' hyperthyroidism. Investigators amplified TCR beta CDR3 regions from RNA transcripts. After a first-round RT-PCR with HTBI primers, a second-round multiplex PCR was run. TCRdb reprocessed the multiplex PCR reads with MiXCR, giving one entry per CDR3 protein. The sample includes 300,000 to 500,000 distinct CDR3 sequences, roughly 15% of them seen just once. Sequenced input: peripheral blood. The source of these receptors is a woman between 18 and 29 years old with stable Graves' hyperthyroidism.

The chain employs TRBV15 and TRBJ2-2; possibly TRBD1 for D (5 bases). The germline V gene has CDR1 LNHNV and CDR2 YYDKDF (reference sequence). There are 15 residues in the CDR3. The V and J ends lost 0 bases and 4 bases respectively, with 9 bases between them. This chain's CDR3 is CATSRDKGFTGELFF. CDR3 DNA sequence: TGTGCCACCAGCAGAGATAAGGGGTTCACCGGGGAGCTGTTTTTT.

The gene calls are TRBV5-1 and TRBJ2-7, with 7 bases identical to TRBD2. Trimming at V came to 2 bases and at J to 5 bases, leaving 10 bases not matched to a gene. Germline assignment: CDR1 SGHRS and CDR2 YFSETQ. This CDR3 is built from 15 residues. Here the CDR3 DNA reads TGCGCCAGCAGCTTCTTGAGGGAGGGAATGGACGAGCAGTACGTC. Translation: CASSFLREGMDEQYV.

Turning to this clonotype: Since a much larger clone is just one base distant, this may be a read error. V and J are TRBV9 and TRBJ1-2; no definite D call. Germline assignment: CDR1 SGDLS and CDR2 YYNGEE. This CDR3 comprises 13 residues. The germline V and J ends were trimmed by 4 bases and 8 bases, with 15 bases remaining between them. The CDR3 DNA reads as TGTGCCAGCAGCCGGGTGGGAATTGGAGGCTACACCTTC. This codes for CASSRVGIGGYTF.

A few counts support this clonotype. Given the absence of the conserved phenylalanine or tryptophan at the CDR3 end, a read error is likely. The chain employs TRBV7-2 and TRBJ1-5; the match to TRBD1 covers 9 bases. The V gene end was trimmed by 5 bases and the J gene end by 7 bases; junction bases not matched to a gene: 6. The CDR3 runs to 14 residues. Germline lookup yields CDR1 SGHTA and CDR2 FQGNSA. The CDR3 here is CASSLNRGRQPQHL. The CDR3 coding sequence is TGTGCCAGCAGCCTTAACAGGGGGCGACAGCCCCAGCATTTG.

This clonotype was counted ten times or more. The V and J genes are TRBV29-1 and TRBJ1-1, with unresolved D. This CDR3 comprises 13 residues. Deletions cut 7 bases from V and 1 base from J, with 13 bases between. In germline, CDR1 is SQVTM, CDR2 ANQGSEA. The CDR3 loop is CSAIRSGNTEAFF. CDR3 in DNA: TGCAGCGCAATAAGGTCTGGGAACACTGAAGCTTTCTTT.

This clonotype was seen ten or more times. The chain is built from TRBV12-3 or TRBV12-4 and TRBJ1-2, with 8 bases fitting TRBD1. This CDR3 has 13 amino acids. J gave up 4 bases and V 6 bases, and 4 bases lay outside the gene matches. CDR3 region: CASSNTGGYGYTF. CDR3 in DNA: TGTGCCAGCAGCAACACAGGGGGCTATGGCTACACCTTC.

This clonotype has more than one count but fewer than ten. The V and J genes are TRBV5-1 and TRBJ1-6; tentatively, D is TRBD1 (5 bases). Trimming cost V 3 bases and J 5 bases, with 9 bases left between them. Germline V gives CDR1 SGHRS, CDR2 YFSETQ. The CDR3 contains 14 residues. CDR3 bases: TGCGCCAGCAGCTCTTGGACAAATAATTCACCCCTCCACTTT. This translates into CASSSWTNNSPLHF.

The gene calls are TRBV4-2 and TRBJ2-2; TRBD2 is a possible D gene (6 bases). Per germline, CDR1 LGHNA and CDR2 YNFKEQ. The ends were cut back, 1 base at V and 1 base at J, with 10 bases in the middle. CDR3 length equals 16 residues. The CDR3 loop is CASSQVGLLNTGELFF. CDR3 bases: TGTGCCAGCAGCCAAGTGGGACTCTTGAACACCGGGGAGCTGTTTTTT.

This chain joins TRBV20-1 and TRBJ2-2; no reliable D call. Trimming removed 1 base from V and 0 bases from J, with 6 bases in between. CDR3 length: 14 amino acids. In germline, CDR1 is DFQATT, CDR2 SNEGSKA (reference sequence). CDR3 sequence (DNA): TGCAGTGCTAGAGGCCGGTCGAACACCGGGGAGCTGTTTTTT. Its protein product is CSARGRSNTGELFF.

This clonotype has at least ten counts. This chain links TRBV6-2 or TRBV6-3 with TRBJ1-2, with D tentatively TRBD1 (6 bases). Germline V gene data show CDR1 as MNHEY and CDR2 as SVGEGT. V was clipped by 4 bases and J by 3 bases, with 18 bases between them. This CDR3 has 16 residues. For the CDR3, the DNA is TGTGCCAGCAGTTCCCAGACTGAGGGGGTCGACTATGGCTACACCTTC. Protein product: CASSSQTEGVDYGYTF.

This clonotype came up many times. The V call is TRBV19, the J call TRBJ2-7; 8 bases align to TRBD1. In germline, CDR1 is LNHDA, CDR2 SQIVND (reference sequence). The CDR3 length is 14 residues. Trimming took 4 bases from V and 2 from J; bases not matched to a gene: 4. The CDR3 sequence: CASSNRDRTYEQYF. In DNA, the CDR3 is TGTGCCAGTAGTAACCGGGACAGGACCTACGAGCAGTACTTC.

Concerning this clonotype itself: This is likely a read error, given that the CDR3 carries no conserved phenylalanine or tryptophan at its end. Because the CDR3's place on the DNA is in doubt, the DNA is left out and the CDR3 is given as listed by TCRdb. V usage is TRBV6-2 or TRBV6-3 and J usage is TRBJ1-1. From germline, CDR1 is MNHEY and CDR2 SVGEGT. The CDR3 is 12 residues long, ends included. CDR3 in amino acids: CASQDSNTEACL.

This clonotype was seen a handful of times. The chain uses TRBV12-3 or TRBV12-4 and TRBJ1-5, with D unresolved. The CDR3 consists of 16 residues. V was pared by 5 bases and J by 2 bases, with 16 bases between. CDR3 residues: CASSPRAGQGNQPQHF. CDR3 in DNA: TGTGCCAGCAGTCCCAGAGCTGGGCAGGGCAATCAGCCCCAGCATTTT.

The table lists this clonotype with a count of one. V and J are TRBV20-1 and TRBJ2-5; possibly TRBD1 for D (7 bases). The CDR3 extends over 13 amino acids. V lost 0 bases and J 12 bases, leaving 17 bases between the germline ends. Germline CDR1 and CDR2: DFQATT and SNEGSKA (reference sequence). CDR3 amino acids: CSARDSGRGTEYF. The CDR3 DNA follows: TGCAGTGCTAGAGATAGCGGCAGGGGGACGGAGTACTTC.

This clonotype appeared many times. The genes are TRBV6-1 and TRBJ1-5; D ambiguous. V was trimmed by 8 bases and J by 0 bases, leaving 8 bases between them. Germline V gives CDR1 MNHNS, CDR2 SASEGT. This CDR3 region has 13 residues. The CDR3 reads CASEVVSNQPQHF. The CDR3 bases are TGTGCCAGCGAGGTTGTTAGCAATCAGCCCCAGCATTTT.

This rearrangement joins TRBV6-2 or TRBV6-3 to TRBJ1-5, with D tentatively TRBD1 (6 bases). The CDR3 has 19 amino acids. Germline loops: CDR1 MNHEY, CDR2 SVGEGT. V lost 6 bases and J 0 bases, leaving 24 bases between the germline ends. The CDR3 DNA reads TGTGCCAGCAGCAAACAAATGGGGGGCGGTCTATATAGCAATCAGCCCCAGCATTTT. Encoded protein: CASSKQMGGGLYSNQPQHF.

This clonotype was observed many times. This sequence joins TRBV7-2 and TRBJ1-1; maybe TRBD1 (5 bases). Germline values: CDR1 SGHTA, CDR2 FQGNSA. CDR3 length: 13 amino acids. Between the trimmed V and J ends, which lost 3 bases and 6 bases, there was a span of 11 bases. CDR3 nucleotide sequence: TGTGCCAGCAGCTTCCAGGGAAACCCTGAAGCTTTCTTT. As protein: CASSFQGNPEAFF.

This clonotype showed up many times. The DNA of the CDR3 is TGTGCCAGCAGCCGAGGGGGAGATCAGCCCCAGCATTTT. This gives the protein CASSRGGDQPQHF. The J gene is TRBJ1-5, the V gene TRBV3-1; possibly TRBD1 for D (6 bases). With 4 bases removed from V and 5 bases from J, the gap between germline ends came to 9 bases. The CDR3 consists of 13 residues. Per germline, CDR1 LGHDT and CDR2 YNNKEL (reference sequence).

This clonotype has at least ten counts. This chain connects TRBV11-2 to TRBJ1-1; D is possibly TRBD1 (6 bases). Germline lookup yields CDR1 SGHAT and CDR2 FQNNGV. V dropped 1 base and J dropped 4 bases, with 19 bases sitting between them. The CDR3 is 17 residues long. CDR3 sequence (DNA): TGTGCCAGCAGCTTAGTAGGGAGGGGCAGGGGTAGCACTGAAGCTTTCTTT. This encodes CASSLVGRGRGSTEAFF. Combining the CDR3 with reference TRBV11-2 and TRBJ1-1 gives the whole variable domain EAGVAQSPRYKIIEKRQSVAFWCNPISGHATLYWYQQILGQGPKLLIQFQNNGVVDDSQLPKDRFSAERLKGVDSTLKIQPAKLEDSAVYLCASSLVGRGRGSTEAFFGQGTRLTVV.

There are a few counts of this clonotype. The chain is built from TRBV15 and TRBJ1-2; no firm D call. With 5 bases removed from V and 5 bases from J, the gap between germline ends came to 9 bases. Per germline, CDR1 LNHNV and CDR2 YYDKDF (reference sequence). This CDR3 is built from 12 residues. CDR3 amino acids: CATSEEWYGYTF. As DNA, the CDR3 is TGTGCCACCAGCGAGGAGTGGTATGGCTACACCTTC.

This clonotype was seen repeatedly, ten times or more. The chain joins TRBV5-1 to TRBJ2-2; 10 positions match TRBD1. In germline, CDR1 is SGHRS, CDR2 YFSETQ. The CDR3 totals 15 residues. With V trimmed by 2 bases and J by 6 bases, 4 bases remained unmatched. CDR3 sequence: CASSLRQGAAGELFF. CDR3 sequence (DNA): TGCGCCAGCAGCTTACGACAGGGGGCTGCCGGGGAGCTGTTTTTT.

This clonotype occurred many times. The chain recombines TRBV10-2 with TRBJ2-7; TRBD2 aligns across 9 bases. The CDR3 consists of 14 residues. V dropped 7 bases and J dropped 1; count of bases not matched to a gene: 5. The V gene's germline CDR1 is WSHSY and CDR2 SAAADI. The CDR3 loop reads CASITREGSYEQYF. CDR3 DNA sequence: TGCGCCAGCATCACGCGGGAGGGTTCCTACGAGCAGTACTTC.

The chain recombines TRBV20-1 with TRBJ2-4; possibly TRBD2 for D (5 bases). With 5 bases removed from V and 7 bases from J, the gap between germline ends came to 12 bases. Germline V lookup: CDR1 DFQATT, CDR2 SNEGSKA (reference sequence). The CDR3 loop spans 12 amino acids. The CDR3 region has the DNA TGCAGTGCTTGGGAGCTCGGGAACATTCAGTACTTC. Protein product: CSAWELGNIQYF.

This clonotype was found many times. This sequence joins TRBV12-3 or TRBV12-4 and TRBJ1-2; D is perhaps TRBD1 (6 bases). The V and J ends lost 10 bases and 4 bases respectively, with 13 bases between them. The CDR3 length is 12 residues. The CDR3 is CAISGGVYGYTF. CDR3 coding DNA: TGTGCCATCTCTGGGGGCGTCTATGGCTACACCTTC.

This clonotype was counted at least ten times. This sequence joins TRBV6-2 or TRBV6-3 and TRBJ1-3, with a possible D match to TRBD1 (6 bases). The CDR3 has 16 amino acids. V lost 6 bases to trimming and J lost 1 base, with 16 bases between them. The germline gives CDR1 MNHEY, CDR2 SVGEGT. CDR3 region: CASRNTGPTSGNTIYF. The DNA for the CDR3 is TGTGCCAGCAGAAATACAGGGCCGACGTCTGGAAACACCATATATTTT.

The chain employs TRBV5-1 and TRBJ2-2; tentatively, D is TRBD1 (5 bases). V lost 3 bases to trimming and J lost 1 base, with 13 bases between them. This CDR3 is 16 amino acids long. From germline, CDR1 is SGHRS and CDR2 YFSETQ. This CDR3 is CASSSKSTGNTGELFF. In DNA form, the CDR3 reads TGCGCCAGCAGCTCAAAATCAACAGGGAACACCGGGGAGCTGTTTTTT.

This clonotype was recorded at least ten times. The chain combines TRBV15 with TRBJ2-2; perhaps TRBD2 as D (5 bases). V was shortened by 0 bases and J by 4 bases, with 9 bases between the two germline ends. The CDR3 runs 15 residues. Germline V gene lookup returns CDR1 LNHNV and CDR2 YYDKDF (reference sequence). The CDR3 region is CATSRDSGSTGELFF. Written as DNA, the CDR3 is TGTGCCACCAGCAGAGATTCGGGGAGCACCGGGGAGCTGTTTTTT.

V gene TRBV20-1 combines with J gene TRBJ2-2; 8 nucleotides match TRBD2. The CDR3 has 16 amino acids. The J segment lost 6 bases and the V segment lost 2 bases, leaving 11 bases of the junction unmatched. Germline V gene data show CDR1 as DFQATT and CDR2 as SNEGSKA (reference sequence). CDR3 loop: CSARRRGLVGAGELFF. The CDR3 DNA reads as TGCAGTGCTAGACGGAGGGGACTAGTAGGTGCCGGGGAGCTGTTTTTT.

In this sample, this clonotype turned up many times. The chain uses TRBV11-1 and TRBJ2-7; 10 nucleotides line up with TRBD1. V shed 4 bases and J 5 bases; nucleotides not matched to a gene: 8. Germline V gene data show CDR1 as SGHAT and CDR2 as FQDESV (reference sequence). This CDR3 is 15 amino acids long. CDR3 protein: CASSSTGTGADEQYF. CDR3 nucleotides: TGTGCCAGCAGCTCCACCGGGACAGGGGCGGACGAGCAGTACTTC. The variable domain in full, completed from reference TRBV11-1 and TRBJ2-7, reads EAEVAQSPRYKITEKSQAVAFWCDPISGHATLYWYRQILGQGPELLVQFQDESVVDDSQLPKDRFSAERLKGVDSTLKIQPAELGDSAMYLCASSSTGTGADEQYFGPGTRLTVT.